These 26 T cell receptor beta chains came from one sample sequenced in a study of shared T cell receptors in the human thymus. Measured with immunoSEQ multiplex PCR; TCRdb has only the in-frame clones, and not every one. This table holds about 380,000 clones, roughly 94% found once. Sequencing was performed on thymocytes. Receptor source: a human donor.

This chain joins TRBV19 and TRBJ2-2, with TRBD2 matching 8 bases. Looked up from germline, CDR1 is LNHDA and CDR2 is SQIVND (reference sequence). V shed 4 bases and J 6 bases; nucleotides not matched to a gene: 4. This CDR3 is 14 amino acids long. The DNA for the CDR3 is TGTGCCAGTAGTACTGGACTAGCTGCCGGGGAGCTGTTTTTT. It translates to CASSTGLAAGELFF.

The chain couples TRBV10-3 to TRBJ2-2, with D tentatively TRBD2 (6 bases). Trimming cost V 3 bases and J 4 bases, with 15 bases left between them. In germline, CDR1 is ENHRY, CDR2 SYGVKD. There are 16 residues in the CDR3. Here the CDR3 reads CAISDAGAGTTGELFF. As DNA, the CDR3 is TGTGCCATCAGTGACGCCGGGGCGGGGACCACCGGGGAGCTGTTTTTT.

V usage is TRBV5-1 and J usage is TRBJ2-7, with TRBD1 as a possible D gene (5 bases). Trimming cost V 2 bases and J 3 bases, with 9 bases left between them. Germline assignment: CDR1 SGHRS and CDR2 YFSETQ. The CDR3 sequence is 13 residues long. CDR3 sequence (DNA): TGCGCCAGCAGCTTAGGACATATCTACGAGCAGTACTTC. It specifies CASSLGHIYEQYF.

The chain uses TRBV7-6 and TRBJ1-1, with D possibly being TRBD1 (6 bases). Trimming stripped 5 bases from V and 2 bases from J, with 15 bases between. This CDR3 is 15 amino acids long. Germline V gene data show CDR1 as SGHVS and CDR2 as FNYEAQ. In nucleotides, the CDR3 is TGTGCCAGCAGCCATCGAAGTGGGGGCAACACTGAAGCTTTCTTT. It is translated as CASSHRSGGNTEAFF. The full variable domain, rest sourced from reference TRBV7-6 and TRBJ1-1, is GAGVSQSPRYKVTKRGQDVALRCDPISGHVSLYWYRQALGQGPEFLTYFNYEAQQDKSGLPNDRFSAERPEGSISTLTIQRTEQRDSAMYRCASSHRSGGNTEAFFGQGTRLTVV.

The rearrangement joins TRBV4-1 to TRBJ1-2, with D unresolved. V was trimmed by 1 base and J by 7 bases, leaving 13 bases between them. The germline V gene has CDR1 MGHRA and CDR2 YSYEKL. This CDR3 is 14 amino acids long. CDR3 DNA sequence: TGCGCCAGCAGCCAAGTTGAGTTTGTCGGTGGCTACACCTTC. Its translation: CASSQVEFVGGYTF.

The chain's CDR3 is CASSQLPGGTSTDTQYF. In DNA, the CDR3 is TGCGCCAGCAGCCAACTGCCGGGCGGGACTAGCACAGATACGCAGTATTTT. The gene calls are TRBV4-1 and TRBJ2-3, with D maybe TRBD2 (6 bases). V gave up 2 bases and J gave up 0 bases, with 15 bases separating them. CDR1 is MGHRA and CDR2 is YSYEKL in the germline V gene. This CDR3 comprises 17 residues.

The chain carries TRBV27 and TRBJ2-7; D uncertain. Trimming removed 2 bases at V and 2 bases at J, with 10 bases between. This CDR3 has 14 residues. The germline V gene encodes CDR1 MNHEY and CDR2 SMNVEV (reference sequence). CDR3 nucleotides: TGTGCCAGCAGTTTAGACCCGATGGCCTACGAGCAGTACTTC. Amino acids: CASSLDPMAYEQYF.

The table lists this clone with a count of one. V gene TRBV18 combines with J gene TRBJ2-1; 14 nucleotides agree with TRBD2. The V gene end was trimmed by 3 bases and the J gene end by 7 bases; junction bases not matched to a gene: 5. This CDR3 contains 16 residues. Germline CDR1 KGHSH, CDR2 LQKENI. Here the CDR3 DNA reads TGTGCCAGCTCACCGGGACTAGCGGGAGTTAGGAATGAGCAGTTCTTC. This encodes CASSPGLAGVRNEQFF.

The chain carries TRBV6-5 and TRBJ2-1; a possible D gene is TRBD2 (5 bases). The CDR3 runs to 12 residues. The V gene lost 10 bases and the J gene lost 1 base, with 8 bases spanning the gap. The germline V gene encodes CDR1 MNHEY and CDR2 SVGAGI. The CDR3 spells CATRGSYNEQFF. The CDR3 DNA reads as TGTGCCACCCGCGGGTCCTACAATGAGCAGTTCTTC.

The rearrangement links TRBV5-4 to TRBJ2-7; D remains unclear. Germline V gene data show CDR1 as SGHNT and CDR2 as YYREEE (reference sequence). V was clipped by 3 bases and J by 3 bases, with 13 bases between them. This CDR3 is built from 14 residues. The CDR3 loop reads CASSSFLKVYEQYF. In DNA form, the CDR3 reads TGTGCCAGCAGCTCCTTTTTAAAAGTCTACGAGCAGTACTTC.

This sequence joins TRBV30 and TRBJ1-2; D gene unclear. Germline V gene lookup returns CDR1 GTSNPN and CDR2 SVGIG (reference sequence). Trimming took 0 bases from V and 0 from J, leaving 8 bases between them. The CDR3 contains 14 residues. This CDR3 is CAWSVAYSNYGYTF. The CDR3, as DNA: TGTGCCTGGAGTGTCGCGTATTCTAACTATGGCTACACCTTC.

This chain joins TRBV18 and TRBJ1-5; D not certain. Looked up from germline, CDR1 is KGHSH and CDR2 is LQKENI. Trimming cost V 3 bases and J 0 bases, with 12 bases left between them. This CDR3 region has 16 residues. CDR3 protein: CASSPPPGYSNQPQHF. The CDR3, as DNA: TGTGCCAGCTCACCGCCGCCCGGCTATAGCAATCAGCCCCAGCATTTT.

Only one count was recorded for this clone. This chain uses TRBV15 with TRBJ1-5, with 8 bases identical to TRBD1. This CDR3 spans 16 amino acids. Germline V gives CDR1 LNHNV, CDR2 YYDKDF (reference sequence). The junction had 11 bases not matched to a gene; V was cut back by 5 bases and J by 5 bases. CDR3 coding DNA: TGTGCCACCAGCCAATTACGGGACAGGTTTCATCAGCCCCAGCATTTT. Amino acids: CATSQLRDRFHQPQHF. Variable domain in full (rest from reference TRBV15 and TRBJ1-5): DAMVIQNPRYQVTQFGKPVTLSCSQTLNHNVMYWYQQKSSQAPKLLFHYYDKDFNNEADTPDNFQSRRPNTSFCFLDIRSPGLGDTAMYLCATSQLRDRFHQPQHFGDGTRLSIL.

The rearrangement uses TRBV4-2 and TRBJ1-2; a weak D match, TRBD1 (5 bases). Per the germline V gene, CDR1 is LGHNA and CDR2 is YNFKEQ. Trimming took 0 bases from V and 0 from J, leaving 11 bases between them. CDR3 size: 16 residues. The DNA for the CDR3 is TGTGCCAGCAGCCAAGACCCCCCGGGGGCTAACTATGGCTACACCTTC. Protein product: CASSQDPPGANYGYTF.

The gene calls are TRBV28 and TRBJ1-1; 9 bases are a match to TRBD1. The CDR3 runs to 15 residues. Germline values: CDR1 MDHEN, CDR2 SYDVKM. V gave up 5 bases and J gave up 3 bases; unmatched junction bases: 7. CDR3 in DNA: TGTGCCAGCAGTACGCGACAGGGGGTCCACACTGAAGCTTTCTTT. It codes for CASSTRQGVHTEAFF. The full variable domain, its missing parts supplied by reference TRBV28 and TRBJ1-1, is DVKVTQSSRYLVKRTGEKVFLECVQDMDHENMFWYRQDPGLGLRLIYFSYDVKMKEKGDIPEGYSVSREKKERFSLILESASTNQTSMYLCASSTRQGVHTEAFFGQGTRLTVV.

This sequence joins TRBV5-1 and TRBJ2-1, with 15 bases lining up with TRBD2. V was pared by 4 bases and J by 7 bases, with 3 bases of the junction left unmatched. The CDR3 extends over 15 amino acids. Germline V CDR1 and CDR2: SGHRS, YFSETQ. The CDR3 DNA is TGCGCCAGCAGCCCCGGGACTAGCGGGGGGAATGAGCAGTTCTTC. It specifies CASSPGTSGGNEQFF. Full variable domain (outside the CDR3, taken from reference TRBV5-1 and TRBJ2-1): KAGVTQTPRYLIKTRGQQVTLSCSPISGHRSVSWYQQTPGQGLQFLFEYFSETQRNKGNFPGRFSGRQFSNSRSEMNVSTLELGDSALYLCASSPGTSGGNEQFFGPGTRLTVL.

The chain combines TRBV27 with TRBJ2-1, with 11 bases aligning to TRBD2. CDR1 is MNHEY, CDR2 SMNVEV, per germline (reference sequence). This CDR3 comprises 20 residues. V dropped 5 bases and J dropped 4; count of bases not matched to a gene: 19. CDR3 residues: CASSLWGFGLAGGIYNEQFF. In DNA form, the CDR3 reads TGTGCCAGCAGTCTCTGGGGTTTTGGGCTAGCGGGAGGAATATACAATGAGCAGTTCTTC.

The J gene is TRBJ1-2, the V gene TRBV7-2; 7 bases map to TRBD1. CDR1 is SGHTA, CDR2 FQGNSA, per germline. CDR3 length equals 14 residues. The junction had 2 bases not matched to a gene; V was cut back by 2 bases and J by 2 bases. In DNA, the CDR3 is TGTGCCAGCAGCTTAAGGGGGCTGAACTATGGCTACACCTTC. It is translated as CASSLRGLNYGYTF.

The rearrangement uses TRBV30 and TRBJ2-7; 8 bases match TRBD1. V was pared by 3 bases and J by 4 bases, with 17 bases of the junction left unmatched. This CDR3 region has 17 residues. Germline lookup yields CDR1 GTSNPN and CDR2 SVGIG (reference sequence). The CDR3 DNA is TGTGCCTGGAGCCCCCGTCTTCGGACAGGGCCTAATTACGAGCAGTACTTC. Translation: CAWSPRLRTGPNYEQYF.

The sample holds one count of this clone. The chain carries TRBV18 and TRBJ2-3; D is unresolved. The V end was cut by 0 bases, the J end by 4 bases, with 23 bases between. The CDR3 runs to 19 residues. Germline CDR1 is KGHSH and CDR2 is LQKENI. The CDR3 protein is CASSPPPGGLGHLPDTQYF. The CDR3 coding sequence is TGTGCCAGCTCACCACCACCCGGCGGTCTAGGGCACCTGCCAGATACGCAGTATTTT.

This chain links TRBV19 with TRBJ2-1; 8 positions match TRBD2. After removal of 0 bases from V and 6 bases from J, the junction contained 10 bases not matched to a gene. The CDR3 consists of 17 residues. Germline V gene data show CDR1 as LNHDA and CDR2 as SQIVND (reference sequence). CDR3 amino acids: CASSIDLEEREFNEQFF. As DNA, the CDR3 is TGTGCCAGTAGTATAGATCTAGAGGAGCGGGAGTTCAATGAGCAGTTCTTC.

The rearrangement uses TRBV28 and TRBJ2-7, with 8 bases identical to TRBD2. J was trimmed by 4 bases and V by 6 bases; bases with no gene match: 23. Germline CDR1 is MDHEN and CDR2 is SYDVKM. The CDR3 consists of 19 residues. CDR3 sequence: CASRDDARGERGLGYEQYF. CDR3 DNA: TGTGCCAGCAGGGACGACGCTCGGGGTGAGCGGGGGTTGGGGTACGAGCAGTACTTC.

The V and J genes are TRBV7-2 and TRBJ2-1; no clear D. The V and J ends lost 1 base and 0 bases respectively, with 10 bases between them. Germline CDR1 reads SGHTA; CDR2 reads FQGNSA. The CDR3 sequence is 16 residues long. CDR3 nucleotides: TGTGCCAGCAGCTTAGGGGTAACGACCTCCTACAATGAGCAGTTCTTC. Protein: CASSLGVTTSYNEQFF.

The rearrangement uses TRBV7-2 and TRBJ2-1; 9 nucleotides match TRBD2. The CDR3 sequence is 17 residues long. CDR1 SGHTA and CDR2 FQGNSA come from the germline V gene. J was trimmed by 5 bases and V by 2 bases; bases with no gene match: 10. In DNA, the CDR3 is TGTGCCAGCAGCTTAAGCGGGAGGAAAAGGTGGGACAATGAGCAGTTCTTC. Amino acid sequence: CASSLSGRKRWDNEQFF.

J is TRBJ1-3 and V is TRBV5-6, with D unclear. There are 14 residues in the CDR3. V was cut by 2 bases and J by 4 bases, with 10 bases left in between. Germline loops: CDR1 SGHDT, CDR2 YYEEEE. The CDR3 DNA reads as TGTGCCAGCAGCTTCACTAGGCCCGGAAACACCATATATTTT. This encodes CASSFTRPGNTIYF.

CDR3 region: CASSQEPTSGAYNEQFF. The CDR3 DNA is TGCGCCAGCAGCCAAGAGCCGACTAGCGGGGCCTACAATGAGCAGTTCTTC. The rearrangement links TRBV4-3 to TRBJ2-1; 11 nucleotides line up with TRBD2. Looked up from germline, CDR1 is LGHNA and CDR2 is YSLEER. J lost 2 bases, V lost 0 bases, and 3 bases had no gene match. The CDR3 has 17 amino acids.